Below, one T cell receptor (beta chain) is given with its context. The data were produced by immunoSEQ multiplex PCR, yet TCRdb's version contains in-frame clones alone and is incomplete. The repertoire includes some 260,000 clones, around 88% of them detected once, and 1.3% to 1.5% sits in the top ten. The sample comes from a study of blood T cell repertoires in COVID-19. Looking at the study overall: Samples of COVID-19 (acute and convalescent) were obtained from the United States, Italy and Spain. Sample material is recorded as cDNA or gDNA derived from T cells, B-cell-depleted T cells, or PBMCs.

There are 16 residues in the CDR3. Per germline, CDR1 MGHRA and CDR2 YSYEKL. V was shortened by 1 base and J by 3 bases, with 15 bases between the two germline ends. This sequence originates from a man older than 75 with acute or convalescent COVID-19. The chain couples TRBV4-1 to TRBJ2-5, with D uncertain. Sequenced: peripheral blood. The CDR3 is CASSQVYPQPKETQYF. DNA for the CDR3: TGCGCCAGCAGCCAAGTTTACCCCCAACCTAAAGAGACCCAGTACTTC.